Listed below are T cell receptor beta chains from one sample, sequenced in a study of cytomegalovirus exposure and HLA in healthy donors. Here immunoSEQ multiplex PCR was the method, and the copy in TCRdb shows in-frame clones only, minus some. The table has 150,000 or so clones, roughly three quarters seen once; the top ten hold over 3%. Input material: PBMCs. Receptors were obtained from a male donor in good health and CMV-seronegative. Each CDR3 is given with its conserved first and last residue. D genes are given only for firm matches. Size tells how often a clone was seen (once, few, many) or the class of an expanded clone, and some rows leave it out.

TRBJ1-5 TRBV7-2 . TRBD1 TGTGCCAGCAGCTTAGAGGGACAGGGGGCTCAGCCCCAGCATTTT CASSLEGQGAQPQHF
TRBJ2-1 TRBV28 . . TGTGCCAGCAGTTTGCGGGGCAGCAGGAATGAGCAGTTCTTC CASSLRGSRNEQFF
TRBJ2-1 TRBV2 . TRBD1 TGTGCCAGCAGTGATTCCGGGACAGGGGTTGTGGATGAGCAGTTCTTC CASSDSGTGVVDEQFF
TRBJ2-3 TRBV4-1 . TRBD1 TGCGCCAGCAGCCCTCTGGACAGGCTCTTCACAGATACGCAGTATTTT CASSPLDRLFTDTQYF
TRBJ2-2 TRBV7-3 . . TGTGCCAGCAGCTTAGTCGGCGGGTCGGTGAACACCGGGGAGCTGTTTTTT CASSLVGGSVNTGELFF
TRBJ1-1 TRBV5-3 . TRBD1 TGTGCCAGAAGCCCCACCTTCCCGGGACAGGGCGTAAAGTGGGAAGCTTTCTTT CARSPTFPGQGVKWEAFF
TRBJ2-7 TRBV2 . TRBD2 TGTGCCAGCAGTGAGGGAGGGTCCCTTTACGAGCAGTACTTC CASSEGGSLYEQYF
TRBJ1-4 TRBV2 . TRBD1 TGTGCCAGCAGTGGGGGGACAGGGGGTGAAAAACTGTTTTTT CASSGGTGGEKLFF
TRBJ2-1 TRBV4-3 . . TGCGCCAGCAGCCAAGCGGGTCAAAGGAGGAATGAGCAGTTCTTC CASSQAGQRRNEQFF
TRBJ1-5 TRBV28 once . TGTGCCAGCAGCTACATGGCGGAGAATCAGCCCCAGCATTTT CASSYMAENQPQHF
TRBJ1-2 TRBV5-1 once TRBD1 TGCGCCAGCAGCTTGGGACAGGGTGATAACTATGGCTACACCTTC CASSLGQGDNYGYTF
TRBJ2-3 TRBV2 . . TGTGCCAGCAGCCAATGGAGGGGGGGCCTGACAGATACGCAGTATTTT CASSQWRGGLTDTQYF
TRBJ2-1 TRBV19 . . TGTGCCAGTAAGTCCGTCGGGAGCCCCCCCGATGAGCAGTTCTTC CASKSVGSPPDEQFF
TRBJ1-4 TRBV19 few TRBD1 TGTGCCAGTAGGGGGACAGGGGGTGACGCAACTAATGAAAAACTGTTTTTT CASRGTGGDATNEKLFF
TRBJ2-1 TRBV21-1 . . TGTGCCAGCAGCAAAGCGATCTTTCGACGGGAGGGGGGCCTTTCCTACAATGAGCAGTTCTTC CASSKAIFRREGGLSYNEQFF
TRBJ2-1 TRBV18 . TRBD2 TGTGCCAGCTCACCCCAGGAGCAAGCGGGACTCTACAATGAGCAGTTCTTC CASSPQEQAGLYNEQFF
TRBJ2-1 TRBV18 few . TGTGCCAGCTCACCCTTGGAAGCCAGCGGACCCTACAATGAGCAGTTCTTC CASSPLEASGPYNEQFF
TRBJ2-3 TRBV2 . TRBD2 TGTGCCAGCAGTGAAAAATCTCCGGGAGGTACGAATACGCAGTATTTT CASSEKSPGGTNTQYF
TRBJ1-3 TRBV7-9 . . TGTGCCAGCAGCTGGGACAAGGGAAACACCATATATTTT CASSWDKGNTIYF
TRBJ2-2 TRBV5-1 . . TGCGCCAGCAGCTTGGTTGCGGGGCCCCTGAACACCGGGAAGCTGTTTTTT CASSLVAGPLNTGKLFF
TRBJ1-1 TRBV28 . . TGTGCCAGCAGTTTACGCAGGCGGGTCATGAACACTGAAGCTTTCTTT CASSLRRRVMNTEAFF
TRBJ1-1 TRBV1 . . TGCACCAGCGTTCAACGGCGGAAGGGGGAACCGAACACTGAAGCTTTCTTT CTSVQRRKGEPNTEAFF
TRBJ1-1 TRBV6-6 . . TGTGCCAGCAGTTACGAGGCGACTGAAGCTTTCTTT CASSYEATEAFF